This is a list of T cell receptor beta chains from one sample in a study of T cell responses to AZD1222 COVID-19 vaccine. TCRdb keeps only in-frame clones here, not all; method: immunoSEQ multiplex PCR. The sample holds some 50,000 clones; approximately 79% are singletons and the top ten take more than 20%. This specimen consisted of peripheral blood, obtained on day 0 of MenACWY control vaccination. The receptor source for this set is an adult in good health. The CDR3 runs from the conserved cysteine through the conserved F or W. The D gene is left open where the match is weak. Clone size is shown for a subset of rows, as once, few, many or a class of expanded clone.

len: 14; j_gene: TRBJ2-5; d_gene: NA; v_gene: TRBV19; abundance: few; CDR3aa: CASSVPAYQETQYF; CDR3nt: TGTGCCAGTAGTGTTCCTGCCTACCAAGAGACCCAGTACTTC
len: 19; j_gene: TRBJ2-2; d_gene: TRBD2; v_gene: TRBV27; abundance: NA; CDR3aa: CASSGGIAGGPRPTGELFF; CDR3nt: TGTGCCAGCAGCGGGGGTATAGCGGGAGGCCCAAGACCTACCGGGGAGCTGTTTTTT
len: 14; j_gene: TRBJ1-1; d_gene: NA; v_gene: TRBV2; abundance: NA; CDR3aa: CASRRGGAGTEAFF; CDR3nt: TGTGCCAGCCGACGGGGAGGGGCGGGCACTGAAGCTTTCTTT
len: 16; j_gene: TRBJ2-5; d_gene: TRBD2; v_gene: TRBV7-2; abundance: NA; CDR3aa: CASSPTGSGRRETQYF; CDR3nt: TGTGCCAGCAGCCCTACGGGTAGCGGGAGGCGGGAGACCCAGTACTTC
len: 15; j_gene: TRBJ1-2; d_gene: NA; v_gene: TRBV10-3; abundance: once; CDR3aa: CAISESQGLDSGYTF; CDR3nt: TGTGCCATCAGTGAGTCCCAGGGGCTCGATTCTGGCTACACCTTC
len: 15; j_gene: TRBJ2-3; d_gene: TRBD2; v_gene: TRBV27; abundance: NA; CDR3aa: CASSFLAGGRGTQYF; CDR3nt: TGTGCCAGCAGTTTTTTGGCGGGGGGGAGGGGTACGCAGTATTTT
len: 13; j_gene: TRBJ1-2; d_gene: NA; v_gene: TRBV19; abundance: NA; CDR3aa: CASSIDRGGGYTF; CDR3nt: TGTGCCAGTAGTATAGATCGGGGGGGTGGCTACACCTTC
len: 14; j_gene: TRBJ2-7; d_gene: TRBD1; v_gene: TRBV20-1; abundance: NA; CDR3aa: CSASSRDSLYEQYF; CDR3nt: TGCAGTGCTAGTTCTCGGGACAGCCTTTACGAGCAGTACTTC
len: 15; j_gene: TRBJ2-2; d_gene: NA; v_gene: TRBV28; abundance: NA; CDR3aa: CASSPRRREGRELFF; CDR3nt: TGTGCCAGCAGTCCCCGGAGGCGAGAGGGCCGGGAGCTGTTTTTT
len: 13; j_gene: TRBJ2-5; d_gene: TRBD2; v_gene: TRBV30; abundance: NA; CDR3aa: CAWEVAGAETQYF; CDR3nt: TGTGCCTGGGAGGTAGCGGGAGCAGAGACCCAGTACTTC
len: 14; j_gene: TRBJ2-7; d_gene: NA; v_gene: TRBV2; abundance: NA; CDR3aa: CASSEAIDNYEQYF; CDR3nt: TGTGCCAGCAGTGAAGCGATCGATAACTACGAGCAGTACTTC
len: 15; j_gene: TRBJ1-3; d_gene: NA; v_gene: TRBV18; abundance: NA; CDR3aa: CASSPRQGDGNTIYF; CDR3nt: TGTGCCAGCTCACCAAGGCAGGGAGATGGAAACACCATATATTTT
len: 14; j_gene: TRBJ1-4; d_gene: NA; v_gene: TRBV4-1; abundance: NA; CDR3aa: CASSQETGPVKLFF; CDR3nt: TGCGCCAGCAGCCAAGAAACGGGGCCAGTAAAACTGTTTTTT
len: 17; j_gene: TRBJ1-2; d_gene: TRBD1; v_gene: TRBV5-1; abundance: once; CDR3aa: CASSLGRITGGDYGYTF; CDR3nt: TGCGCCAGCAGCTTGGGGCGGATTACAGGGGGCGACTATGGCTACACCTTC
len: 16; j_gene: TRBJ2-3; d_gene: NA; v_gene: TRBV7-9; abundance: NA; CDR3aa: CASSFEVAGNTDTQYF; CDR3nt: TGTGCCAGCAGCTTTGAAGTTGCGGGGAACACAGATACGCAGTATTTT
len: 14; j_gene: TRBJ1-5; d_gene: NA; v_gene: TRBV5-8; abundance: NA; CDR3aa: CASSYYRYNQPQHF; CDR3nt: TGTGCCAGCAGCTATTACAGGTATAATCAGCCCCAGCATTTT
len: 15; j_gene: TRBJ1-3; d_gene: NA; v_gene: TRBV2; abundance: once; CDR3aa: CASRVQGNSGNTIYF; CDR3nt: TGTGCCAGCAGAGTACAGGGCAACTCTGGAAACACCATATATTTT
len: 20; j_gene: TRBJ1-3; d_gene: TRBD1; v_gene: TRBV6-1; abundance: once; CDR3aa: CASSEAVIRGPFGIRNTIYF; CDR3nt: TGTGCCAGCAGTGAAGCGGTTATCAGGGGGCCTTTCGGAATTAGAAACACCATATATTTT
len: 15; j_gene: TRBJ2-7; d_gene: NA; v_gene: TRBV7-9; abundance: NA; CDR3aa: CASSLSVLSPYEQYF; CDR3nt: TGTGCCAGCAGCTTATCGGTATTGTCTCCCTACGAGCAGTACTTC
len: 14; j_gene: TRBJ2-1; d_gene: NA; v_gene: TRBV19; abundance: NA; CDR3aa: CASSIAAGYNEQFF; CDR3nt: TGTGCCAGTAGTATAGCGGCCGGGTACAATGAGCAGTTCTTC
len: 14; j_gene: TRBJ1-2; d_gene: NA; v_gene: TRBV27; abundance: NA; CDR3aa: CASSAQGRTYGYTF; CDR3nt: TGTGCCAGCAGTGCACAGGGTAGGACCTATGGCTACACCTTC
len: 16; j_gene: TRBJ1-6; d_gene: NA; v_gene: TRBV18; abundance: NA; CDR3aa: CASSPVESSYNSPLHF; CDR3nt: TGTGCCAGCTCTCCTGTTGAGAGCTCCTATAATTCACCCCTCCACTTT
len: 13; j_gene: TRBJ1-2; d_gene: NA; v_gene: TRBV5-1; abundance: NA; CDR3aa: CASSPHSGGGYTF; CDR3nt: TGCGCCAGCAGCCCTCACTCGGGGGGCGGCTACACCTTC
len: 13; j_gene: TRBJ2-1; d_gene: TRBD1; v_gene: TRBV4-2; abundance: NA; CDR3aa: CASNPPGGNEQFF; CDR3nt: TGTGCCAGCAACCCTCCAGGGGGCAATGAGCAGTTCTTC
len: 14; j_gene: TRBJ2-3; d_gene: NA; v_gene: TRBV6-5; abundance: NA; CDR3aa: CASRHGSETDTQYF; CDR3nt: TGTGCCAGCAGGCACGGGAGTGAAACAGATACGCAGTATTTT
len: 13; j_gene: TRBJ1-2; d_gene: NA; v_gene: TRBV6-5; abundance: NA; CDR3aa: CASSPGSLYGYTF; CDR3nt: TGTGCCAGCAGTCCTGGGTCCCTCTATGGCTACACCTTC
len: 14; j_gene: TRBJ2-1; d_gene: NA; v_gene: TRBV9; abundance: NA; CDR3aa: CASSVATAGIEQFF; CDR3nt: TGTGCCAGCAGCGTAGCTACTGCGGGTATTGAGCAGTTCTTC
len: 14; j_gene: TRBJ1-2; d_gene: TRBD1; v_gene: TRBV28; abundance: NA; CDR3aa: CASSLYDRGYGYTF; CDR3nt: TGTGCCAGCAGTTTATACGACAGGGGCTATGGCTACACCTTC
len: 13; j_gene: TRBJ1-2; d_gene: NA; v_gene: TRBV7-2; abundance: NA; CDR3aa: CASSLAPVYGYTF; CDR3nt: TGTGCCAGCAGCTTAGCACCGGTCTATGGCTACACCTTC
len: 15; j_gene: TRBJ2-2; d_gene: TRBD1; v_gene: TRBV5-4; abundance: NA; CDR3aa: CAIRTGAENTGELFF; CDR3nt: TGTGCCATAAGGACAGGGGCCGAGAACACCGGGGAGCTGTTTTTT
len: 14; j_gene: TRBJ1-5; d_gene: TRBD1; v_gene: TRBV6-5; abundance: NA; CDR3aa: CASSLTGGNYPQHF; CDR3nt: TGTGCCAGCAGTTTGACAGGGGGTAACTATCCCCAGCATTTT
len: 18; j_gene: TRBJ2-7; d_gene: NA; v_gene: TRBV5-1; abundance: NA; CDR3aa: CASSWVGSGEGVSYEQYF; CDR3nt: TGCGCCAGCAGCTGGGTTGGAAGCGGAGAGGGAGTCTCCTACGAGCAGTACTTC
len: 13; j_gene: TRBJ1-1; d_gene: NA; v_gene: TRBV7-2; abundance: NA; CDR3aa: CASSSTGNTEAFF; CDR3nt: TGTGCCAGCAGCTCTACAGGGAACACTGAAGCTTTCTTT
len: 15; j_gene: TRBJ2-1; d_gene: NA; v_gene: TRBV27; abundance: few; CDR3aa: CASSPPRTSYNEQFF; CDR3nt: TGTGCCAGCAGTCCCCCCAGGACTTCCTACAATGAGCAGTTCTTC
len: 15; j_gene: TRBJ1-1; d_gene: TRBD1; v_gene: TRBV28; abundance: NA; CDR3aa: CASRYTGAPNTEAFF; CDR3nt: TGTGCCAGCAGGTATACAGGGGCCCCGAACACTGAAGCTTTCTTT
len: 16; j_gene: TRBJ1-1; d_gene: NA; v_gene: TRBV28; abundance: NA; CDR3aa: CASRDSREGRGTEAFF; CDR3nt: TGTGCCAGCAGGGATTCACGGGAGGGACGGGGCACTGAAGCTTTCTTT
len: 11; j_gene: TRBJ1-3; d_gene: NA; v_gene: TRBV14; abundance: NA; CDR3aa: CASSQAGRFDF; CDR3nt: TGTGCCAGCAGCCAAGCCGGGAGGTTCGATTTT
len: 15; j_gene: TRBJ2-7; d_gene: TRBD1; v_gene: TRBV28; abundance: NA; CDR3aa: CASSSPGTAIYEQYF; CDR3nt: TGTGCCAGCAGTTCCCCCGGGACAGCCATTTACGAGCAGTACTTC
len: 12; j_gene: TRBJ1-1; d_gene: NA; v_gene: TRBV12-3/TRBV12-4; abundance: few; CDR3aa: CASSFGDTEAFF; CDR3nt: TGTGCCAGCAGTTTCGGGGACACTGAAGCTTTCTTT
len: 16; j_gene: TRBJ1-3; d_gene: NA; v_gene: TRBV2; abundance: NA; CDR3aa: CASSEGGGLSGNTIYF; CDR3nt: TGTGCCAGCAGTGAGGGGGGCGGCCTCTCTGGAAACACCATATATTTT
len: 17; j_gene: TRBJ2-2; d_gene: NA; v_gene: TRBV5-6; abundance: NA; CDR3aa: CASSLALVPRFTGELFF; CDR3nt: TGTGCCAGCAGCTTGGCCTTGGTGCCACGATTCACCGGGGAGCTGTTTTTT
len: 11; j_gene: TRBJ2-3; d_gene: NA; v_gene: TRBV12-3/TRBV12-4; abundance: NA; CDR3aa: CASSLEGTQYF; CDR3nt: TGTGCCAGCAGTTTAGAGGGTACGCAGTATTTT